One and the same sample provided the 32 T cell receptor beta chains below, sequenced in a study of T cell clonality in common variable immunodeficiency. The table came from immunoSEQ multiplex PCR; TCRdb's copy has only in-frame clones and leaves some out. The repertoire shows roughly 40,000 clones, none seen only once; the top ten take around 1.4%. Material for sequencing was peripheral blood mononuclear cells. These receptors all come from a person aged 18 to 69 in good health.

This clone was counted at least ten times. The read comes to an end 3 residues before the CDR3 does, leaving the germline J gene to fill in the end. V usage is TRBV4-2 and J usage is TRBJ2-3; 10 bases agree with TRBD2. Germline values: CDR1 LGHNA, CDR2 YNFKEQ. There are 20 residues in the CDR3. V gave up 0 bases and J gave up 3 bases; unmatched junction bases: 15. The sequenced part of the CDR3 DNA is TGTGCCAGCAGCCAAGATCCCACTGGAATAGCGGGAGGAAGTACAGATACG. As protein: CASSQDPTGIAGGSTDT. The entire CDR3 reads CASSQDPTGIAGGSTDTQYF.

This clone has a count of ten or more. The sequence runs out 3 residues before the end of the CDR3; the remainder is reconstructed from the germline J gene. This chain joins TRBV12-3 or TRBV12-4 and TRBJ2-1; 10 bases are shared with TRBD2. CDR3 length: 16 amino acids. With 2 bases clipped from V and 4 bases from J, the junction kept 5 bases outside the gene matches. Partial CDR3 DNA: TGTGCCAGCAGTTTAAGAAGGACTAGCGGTTACAATGAG. This translates into CASSLRRTSGYNE. The full CDR3 protein is CASSLRRTSGYNEQFF.

This clone was detected ten times or more. With the read ending 3 residues before the CDR3 end, the germline J gene is used to fill in that end. J is TRBJ1-6 and V is TRBV20-1, with TRBD1 matching 10 bases. The J segment lost 3 bases and the V segment lost 0 bases, leaving 5 bases of the junction unmatched. This CDR3 is 17 amino acids long. Looked up from germline, CDR1 is DFQATT and CDR2 is SNEGSKA (reference sequence). The DNA read from the CDR3 is TGCAGTGCTAGAGACCGACAGGGGGCGAGCTATAATTCACCC. Amino acid sequence: CSARDRQGASYNSP. The entire CDR3 reads CSARDRQGASYNSPLHF.

This clone was recorded many times. Sequencing ends 3 residues short of the CDR3 end; the germline J gene provides the rest. The chain uses TRBV19 and TRBJ2-1; D might be TRBD2 (6 bases). CDR1 LNHDA and CDR2 SQIVND come from the germline V gene (reference sequence). The CDR3 spans 15 residues. Trimming shortened V by 5 bases and J by 7 bases, and 18 bases separated the two germline ends. The CDR3 DNA, read in part, is TGTGCCAGTAGTGCCCGCCGGGACCGGGGGAATGAG. Its translation: CASSARRDRGNE. The CDR3 as a whole reads CASSARRDRGNEQFF.

This clone showed up many times. The DNA ends 3 residues before the CDR3 does, and the rest of the CDR3 is filled in from the germline J gene. The rearrangement joins TRBV7-2 to TRBJ2-7, with a possible D match to TRBD2 (5 bases). The CDR3 extends over 14 amino acids. V was trimmed by 6 bases and J by 6 bases, leaving 18 bases between them. Per germline, CDR1 SGHTA and CDR2 FQGNSA. CDR3 protein: CASRSTPGYGEQYF. CDR3 DNA, as far as it was read: TGTGCCAGCAGGTCAACCCCGGGGTACGGCGAG. Drawing the rest from reference TRBV7-2 and TRBJ2-7, the complete variable domain is GAGVSQSPSNKVTEKGKDVELRCDPISGHTALYWYRQSLGQGLEFLIYFQGNSAPDKSGLPSDRFSAERTGGSVSTLTIQRTQQEDSAVYLCASRSTPGYGEQYFGPGTRLTVT.

This clone was seen ten or more times. The read finishes 3 residues shy of the CDR3 end, and the germline J gene is used to complete it. The chain recombines TRBV12-3 or TRBV12-4 with TRBJ2-1; TRBD1 might be the D (6 bases). The CDR3 is made up of 14 amino acids. The V gene lost 6 bases and the J gene lost 3 bases, with 12 bases spanning the gap. CDR3 bases read: TGTGCCAGCAGCACCGGGACAATCTACAATGAG. Encoded protein: CASSTGTIYNE. The entire CDR3 sequence reads CASSTGTIYNEQFF.

This clone came up many times. Read data end 3 residues before the CDR3 end; the end is taken from the germline J gene. The chain joins TRBV20-1 to TRBJ1-2; possible D gene TRBD1, 5 bases. V lost 0 bases to trimming and J lost 7 bases, with 21 bases between them. Germline V gene sequence: CDR1 DFQATT, CDR2 SNEGSKA (reference sequence). This CDR3 spans 16 amino acids. The sequenced CDR3 bases are TGCAGTGCTAGAGATGGCGCGTCCCTGGCGAGGGGTGGC. As protein: CSARDGASLARGG. The complete CDR3 protein is CSARDGASLARGGYTF.

This clone was observed at least ten times. The read finishes 3 residues shy of the CDR3 end, and the germline J gene is used to complete it. The J gene is TRBJ2-1, the V gene TRBV10-3, with 8 bases aligning to TRBD2. This CDR3 has 19 residues. In germline, CDR1 is ENHRY, CDR2 SYGVKD. Trimming cost V 1 base and J 2 bases; bases outside gene matches: 13. CDR3 DNA (partial): TGTGCCATCAGTGAGTTTGGTAGCGGGACCACAAGAACCTACAATGAG. It specifies CAISEFGSGTTRTYNE. The full-length CDR3 reads as CAISEFGSGTTRTYNEQFF.

Ten or more counts support this clone. With the read ending 3 residues before the CDR3 end, the germline J gene is used to fill in that end. This sequence joins TRBV5-1 and TRBJ1-1, with TRBD1 matching over 7 bases. After removal of 4 bases from V and 0 bases from J, the junction contained 9 bases not matched to a gene. The CDR3 covers 16 residues. Germline loops: CDR1 SGHRS, CDR2 YFSETQ. CDR3 bases read: TGCGCCAGCAGCCTTAGACAGGGCTCTATGAACACTGAA. This gives the protein CASSLRQGSMNTE. The full CDR3 reads CASSLRQGSMNTEAFF.

This clone has a count of ten or more. The read finishes 3 residues shy of the CDR3 end, and the germline J gene is used to complete it. This chain links TRBV20-1 with TRBJ2-3; 7 nucleotides align to TRBD2. CDR3 size: 14 residues. J lost 2 bases, V lost 5 bases, and 7 bases had no gene match. Germline CDR1 reads DFQATT; CDR2 reads SNEGSKA (reference sequence). The CDR3 bases that were read are TGCAGTGCTGCCGGGACTACACCCACAGATACG. Its translation: CSAAGTTPTDT. The CDR3 in full is CSAAGTTPTDTQYF.

As regards this clone: The observed sequence ends 3 residues before the CDR3 terminus, with the missing tail filled in from the germline J gene. The V gene is TRBV5-8, the J gene TRBJ2-7, with 9 bases that match TRBD1. The germline gives CDR1 SGHTS, CDR2 YDEGEE. The CDR3 length is 13 residues. After removal of 1 base from V and 5 bases from J, the junction contained 1 base not matched to a gene. Partial CDR3 DNA: TGTGCCAGCAGCTTGACAGGGGGCGACGAG. This translates into CASSLTGGDE. The full CDR3 is CASSLTGGDEQYF.

This clone has at least ten counts. The read falls 3 residues short of the CDR3 end, and the missing part is taken from the germline J gene. The V gene is TRBV7-6, the J gene TRBJ2-7; D might be TRBD2 (6 bases). V dropped 0 bases and J dropped 2 bases, with 8 bases sitting between them. Germline lookup yields CDR1 SGHVS and CDR2 FNYEAQ. This CDR3 contains 14 residues. Incomplete CDR3 DNA: TGTGCCAGCAGCTTAGCGGAGGGCACCTACGAG. This encodes CASSLAEGTYE. The CDR3, in full, reads CASSLAEGTYEQYF.

Many counts were recorded for this clone. The CDR3 end is not reached by the read, which stops 3 residues before it; the germline J gene fills it in. The chain is built from TRBV20-1 and TRBJ2-1; D is perhaps TRBD2 (5 bases). Germline assignment: CDR1 DFQATT and CDR2 SNEGSKA (reference sequence). This CDR3 is built from 14 residues. Trimming cost V 6 bases and J 9 bases, with 21 bases left between them. CDR3 loop: CSAGRPGELLEQFF. The covered CDR3 bases are TGCAGTGCCGGGCGACCCGGGGAACTTCTTGAG.

This clone was seen many times. The CDR3 extends 3 residues past the end of the read, so its final part is completed from the germline J gene. V gene TRBV20-1 combines with J gene TRBJ2-5, with TRBD2 as a possible D gene (6 bases). CDR1 and CDR2 (germline): DFQATT, SNEGSKA (reference sequence). Between the trimmed V and J ends, which lost 3 bases and 1 base, there was a span of 18 bases. This CDR3 is 16 amino acids long. CDR3: CSASPGGISGQETQYF. Partial CDR3 DNA: TGCAGTGCTAGTCCTGGGGGGATTAGCGGCCAAGAGACC.

About this clone itself: The sequenced fragment ends 3 residues before the CDR3 boundary, so the rest is inferred from the germline J gene. The rearrangement joins TRBV18 to TRBJ1-1, with 7 bases matching TRBD1. Looked up from germline, CDR1 is KGHSH and CDR2 is LQKENI. The CDR3 contains 14 residues. V trimming: 4 bases; J trimming: 1 base; junction bases outside the gene matches: 3. Partial CDR3 DNA: TGTGCCAGCTCACTTCGACAGGGGAACACTGAA. This codes for CASSLRQGNTE. The full CDR3 sequence reads CASSLRQGNTEAFF.

CDR3 bases read: TGTGCCAGCAGCTTTAGTCTCCTTGAA. Residues: CASSFSLLE. The full CDR3 reads CASSFSLLEAFF. This chain uses TRBV7-8 with TRBJ1-1; D remains unclear. The read falls 3 residues short of the CDR3 end, and the missing part is taken from the germline J gene. Germline CDR1 is SGHVS and CDR2 is FQNEAQ. V lost 3 bases, J lost 7 bases, and 9 bases lay in between. The CDR3 is 12 residues long.

This clone has at least ten counts. The read comes to an end 3 residues before the CDR3 does, leaving the germline J gene to fill in the end. The chain recombines TRBV20-1 with TRBJ2-3; tentatively, D is TRBD2 (5 bases). The CDR3 runs 14 residues. Per the germline V gene, CDR1 is DFQATT and CDR2 is SNEGSKA (reference sequence). Trimming removed 4 bases from V and 0 bases from J, with 11 bases in between. CDR3 bases read: TGCAGTGCTACCGGACTGGCTAGCACAGATACG. It specifies CSATGLASTDT. The complete CDR3 reads CSATGLASTDTQYF.

This clone was counted ten times or more. The missing CDR3 end, 3 residues past where the read stops, is filled in from the germline J gene. The gene calls are TRBV5-1 and TRBJ2-1; 10 bases line up with TRBD2. This CDR3 comprises 15 residues. In germline, CDR1 is SGHRS, CDR2 YFSETQ. V lost 0 bases, J lost 7 bases, and 4 bases stayed unmatched. CDR3 loop: CASSLEAGGHNEQFF. The covered CDR3 bases are TGCGCCAGCAGCTTGGAAGCGGGAGGGCATAATGAG.

The sample holds many counts of this clone. Partial CDR3 DNA: TGTGCCAGCAGCTTAGGCCAATCGATCCCTGGGCTAAACAATGAG. It codes for CASSLGQSIPGLNNE. The CDR3 in full is CASSLGQSIPGLNNEQFF. This sequence joins TRBV13 and TRBJ2-1; no reliable D call. The missing CDR3 end, 3 residues past where the read stops, is filled in from the germline J gene. This CDR3 has 18 amino acids. The V gene's germline CDR1 is PRHDT and CDR2 FYEKMQ (reference sequence). V gave up 0 bases and J gave up 5 bases, with 20 bases separating them.

This clone showed up many times. The CDR3 is cut off 3 residues early in the read; its end comes from the germline J gene. The chain employs TRBV2 and TRBJ1-4; 10 bases are shared with TRBD1. The germline gives CDR1 SNHLY, CDR2 FYNNEI. The junction had 5 bases not matched to a gene; V was cut back by 7 bases and J by 3 bases. The length of the CDR3 is 15 residues. The sequenced part of the CDR3 DNA is TGTGCCAGCATGCGGGACAGGGGTCCTAATGAAAAA. Translation gives CASMRDRGPNEK. The entire CDR3 is CASMRDRGPNEKLFF.

As for this clone: The read stops 3 residues short of the end of the CDR3; the missing end is completed from the germline J gene. The rearrangement links TRBV7-9 to TRBJ2-1; D may be TRBD2 (6 bases). Germline-derived CDR1 and CDR2 are SEHNR and FQNEAQ (reference sequence). Trimming stripped 5 bases from V and 6 bases from J, with 14 bases between. There are 14 residues in the CDR3. CDR3 DNA, as far as it was read: TGTGCCAGCAGCCGAGCTAGCGCCCTCAATGAG. This translates into CASSRASALNE. The CDR3, in full, reads CASSRASALNEQFF.

The table lists this clone with many counts. Coverage ceases 3 residues before the CDR3 finishes, and the germline J gene fills in the end. This chain links TRBV10-3 with TRBJ1-2; the match to TRBD1 covers 7 bases. Per germline, CDR1 ENHRY and CDR2 SYGVKD. The CDR3 runs to 12 residues. Partial CDR3 DNA: TGTGCCATCAGTGTACAGGGGCGAGGC. Its protein is CAISVQGRG. The entire CDR3 protein reads CAISVQGRGYTF.

Many counts were recorded for this clone. CDR3 DNA, as far as it was read: TGTGCCAGCAGCGTACCTCCATGGGGGGAGTCTTGGGACGGGGAG. Its protein product is CASSVPPWGESWDGE. Given in full, the CDR3 is CASSVPPWGESWDGELFF. The chain has TRBV9 and TRBJ2-2; tentative D call: TRBD2 (6 bases). The read ends 3 residues shy of where the CDR3 ends; the end is completed using the germline J gene. There are 18 residues in the CDR3. CDR1 SGDLS and CDR2 YYNGEE come from the germline V gene. Deletions cut 1 base from V and 7 bases from J, with 23 bases between.

This clone appeared many times. The sequenced fragment ends 3 residues before the CDR3 boundary, so the rest is inferred from the germline J gene. V gene TRBV9 combines with J gene TRBJ2-3; the D gene is possibly TRBD1 (6 bases). Germline assignment: CDR1 SGDLS and CDR2 YYNGEE. This CDR3 is built from 14 residues. The CDR3: CASSPRWGRGTQYF. The part of the CDR3 DNA that was read is TGTGCCAGCAGCCCTCGTTGGGGGCGTGGGACG.

This clone was counted ten times or more. The CDR3 is cut off 3 residues early in the read; its end comes from the germline J gene. The rearrangement links TRBV7-6 to TRBJ2-3; no definite D call. V was trimmed by 2 bases and J by 4 bases, leaving 7 bases between them. The CDR3 totals 13 residues. Germline V lookup: CDR1 SGHVS, CDR2 FNYEAQ. The CDR3 bases that were read are TGTGCCAGCAGCTTACCGGGTGCAGATACG. It translates to CASSLPGADT. The complete CDR3 sequence is CASSLPGADTQYF.

In its sample, this clone was seen a few times. The read ends 3 residues early relative to the CDR3; the germline J gene fills the gap. V and J are TRBV7-9 and TRBJ2-3; the D gene is possibly TRBD2 (5 bases). This CDR3 contains 14 residues. Germline lookup yields CDR1 SEHNR and CDR2 FQNEAQ (reference sequence). CDR3 amino acids: CASSLGLAQETQYF. The sequenced CDR3 bases are TGTGCCAGCAGCTTAGGTCTAGCTCAAGAGACG. Combining the CDR3 with reference TRBV7-9 and TRBJ2-3 gives the whole variable domain DTGVSQNPRHKITKRGQNVTFRCDPISEHNRLYWYRQTLGQGPEFLTYFQNEAQLEKSRLLSDRFSAERPKGSFSTLEIQRTEQGDSAMYLCASSLGLAQETQYFGPGTRLTVL.

There are a few counts of this clone. One junction end disagrees with the germline gene, perhaps due to a read error. The read ends 3 residues early relative to the CDR3; the germline J gene fills the gap. Other DNA sequences in the sample encode the same CDR3. The chain employs TRBV7-2 and TRBJ1-3; no clear D gene. Germline V gene sequence: CDR1 SGHTA, CDR2 FQGNSA. This CDR3 spans 12 amino acids. The covered CDR3 bases are TGTGCCAGCAGCTCAGAGAGAAACACG. It specifies CASSSERNT. The full CDR3 protein is CASSSERNTIYF.

With respect to this clone: The read falls 3 residues short of the CDR3 end, and the missing part is taken from the germline J gene. The genes are TRBV2 and TRBJ2-4, with 10 nucleotides matching TRBD1. CDR1 is SNHLY and CDR2 is FYNNEI in the germline V gene. This CDR3 spans 14 amino acids. Incomplete CDR3 DNA: TGTGCCAGCAGGCCGAAGACAGGGGGCTCTGGT. It yields the protein CASRPKTGGSG. The entire CDR3 reads CASRPKTGGSGQYF.

The table lists this clone with many counts. The read ends 3 residues before the CDR3 terminus; that terminus is restored from the germline J gene. This chain connects TRBV7-3 to TRBJ2-5; 9 positions agree with TRBD2. CDR1 and CDR2 (germline): SGHTA, FQGTGA. J was trimmed by 5 bases and V by 0 bases; bases with no gene match: 4. The CDR3 consists of 15 residues. CDR3 DNA, as far as it was read: TGTGCCAGCAGCTTAACTAGCGGGAGTAGCGAGACC. This encodes CASSLTSGSSET. The CDR3 reads in full as CASSLTSGSSETQYF.

The table lists this clone with many counts. The read halts 3 residues ahead of the CDR3 end, with the missing end drawn from the germline J gene. The chain uses TRBV6-2 or TRBV6-3 and TRBJ2-3; D remains ambiguous. The CDR3 consists of 11 residues. The ends were cut back, 7 bases at V and 7 bases at J, with 9 bases in the middle. The germline V gene has CDR1 MNHEY and CDR2 SVGEGT. The part of the CDR3 DNA that was read is TGTGCCAGCACCGGTTCGTATACG. Translating it yields CASTGSYT. The full CDR3 is CASTGSYTQYF.

This clone was observed many times. The covered CDR3 bases are TGTGCCAGCAGTGAGGGGACACCTAGCACAGATACG. Protein sequence: CASSEGTPSTDT. The entire CDR3 protein reads CASSEGTPSTDTQYF. The rearrangement joins TRBV2 to TRBJ2-3; TRBD1 is a possible D gene (6 bases). The CDR3 goes on 3 residues after the read ends, and that part is filled in from the germline J gene. V lost 3 bases to trimming and J lost 0 bases, with 10 bases between them. CDR1 is SNHLY and CDR2 is FYNNEI in the germline V gene. This CDR3 region has 15 residues.

This clone came up many times. The read finishes 3 residues shy of the CDR3 end, and the germline J gene is used to complete it. The chain combines TRBV24-1 with TRBJ2-3; 7 nucleotides line up with TRBD1. J was trimmed by 0 bases and V by 1 base; bases with no gene match: 3. Germline CDR1 reads KGHDR; CDR2 reads SFDVKD. The CDR3 extends over 16 amino acids. CDR3 residues: CATSDLPTGSTDTQYF. CDR3 bases read: TGTGCCACCAGTGATTTACCGACAGGGAGCACAGATACG.